Shown below are 12 T cell receptor beta chains from a single sample sequenced in a study of blood T cell repertoires in COVID-19. Data came from immunoSEQ multiplex PCR; TCRdb stores just in-frame clones and leaves some out. The table lists roughly 80,000 clones, approximately 80% of them singletons. Sequencing used peripheral blood. The receptors were sampled from a woman between 55 and 75 years old with acute or convalescent COVID-19.

The rearrangement joins TRBV4-1 to TRBJ1-1, with 10 positions matching TRBD1. Germline loops: CDR1 MGHRA, CDR2 YSYEKL. This CDR3 has 14 amino acids. The V gene end was trimmed by 3 bases and the J gene end by 7 bases; junction bases not matched to a gene: 5. For the CDR3, the DNA is TGCGCCAGCAGCCAGGCCCGGGACAGGGGTGAAGCTTTCTTT. Its protein is CASSQARDRGEAFF.

This clone has just a few counts. V gene TRBV7-2 combines with J gene TRBJ1-1; a possible D gene is TRBD1 (6 bases). Germline V CDR1 and CDR2: SGHTA, FQGNSA. This CDR3 has 15 amino acids. The V and J ends lost 3 bases and 7 bases respectively, with 18 bases between them. CDR3 in amino acids: CASSFPTGGQGEAFF. The CDR3 DNA sequence: TGTGCCAGCAGCTTCCCAACGGGGGGGCAGGGTGAAGCTTTCTTT.

This clone has a handful of counts. This chain connects TRBV11-2 to TRBJ2-7; 7 bases match TRBD1. CDR1 is SGHAT and CDR2 is FQNNGV in the germline V gene. This CDR3 has 13 residues. The J segment lost 0 bases and the V segment lost 5 bases, leaving 1 base of the junction unmatched. The CDR3 sequence is CASSRDSSYEQYF. The CDR3 DNA reads TGTGCCAGCAGCCGGGACAGCTCCTACGAGCAGTACTTC.

The rearrangement uses TRBV24-1 and TRBJ1-4, with 10 bases fitting TRBD1. The CDR3 is 16 residues long. Per the germline V gene, CDR1 is KGHDR and CDR2 is SFDVKD. The V segment lost 2 bases and the J segment 2 bases; nucleotides outside the gene matches: 1. CDR3 region: CATSDSTGGTNEKLFF. Here the CDR3 DNA reads TGTGCCACCAGTGATTCGACAGGGGGCACTAATGAAAAACTGTTTTTT.

The gene calls are TRBV5-8 and TRBJ2-6; 7 nucleotides align to TRBD2. The CDR3 is made up of 18 amino acids. With V trimmed by 6 bases and J by 0 bases, 12 bases remained unmatched. CDR1 SGHTS and CDR2 YDEGEE come from the germline V gene. CDR3 sequence (DNA): TGTGCCAGCATTCGTCGTTCGTGGACTAGCTCTGGGGCCAACGTCCTGACTTTC. It yields the protein CASIRRSWTSSGANVLTF.

The chain recombines TRBV30 with TRBJ1-2; 8 nucleotides agree with TRBD1. Germline V gives CDR1 GTSNPN, CDR2 SVGIG (reference sequence). The CDR3 sequence is 12 residues long. With V trimmed by 5 bases and J by 4 bases, 3 bases remained unmatched. In nucleotides, the CDR3 is TGTGCCTGGCGACAGGGGAGCTATGGCTACACCTTC. It codes for CAWRQGSYGYTF.

CDR3 in amino acids: CASSLNRVPYNEQFF. The CDR3 DNA reads as TGTGCCAGCTCACTCAACAGGGTACCCTACAATGAGCAGTTCTTC. The J gene is TRBJ2-1, the V gene TRBV18, with D tentatively TRBD1 (6 bases). The CDR3 contains 15 residues. With 4 bases removed from V and 2 bases from J, the gap between germline ends came to 12 bases. The germline V gene encodes CDR1 KGHSH and CDR2 LQKENI.

The genes are TRBV5-1 and TRBJ2-3; perhaps TRBD1 as D (5 bases). The germline V and J ends were trimmed by 5 bases and 1 base, with 14 bases remaining between them. This CDR3 spans 15 amino acids. Germline-derived CDR1 and CDR2 are SGHRS and YFSETQ. The CDR3 is CASSVGHLGTDTQYF. The CDR3 DNA reads as TGCGCCAGCAGTGTTGGACACCTCGGCACAGATACGCAGTATTTT. Combining the CDR3 with reference TRBV5-1 and TRBJ2-3 gives the whole variable domain KAGVTQTPRYLIKTRGQQVTLSCSPISGHRSVSWYQQTPGQGLQFLFEYFSETQRNKGNFPGRFSGRQFSNSRSEMNVSTLELGDSALYLCASSVGHLGTDTQYFGPGTRLTVL.

The rearrangement links TRBV4-1 to TRBJ1-4; tentative D call: TRBD1 (5 bases). CDR1 is MGHRA and CDR2 is YSYEKL in the germline V gene. The CDR3 runs 15 residues. V shed 2 bases and J shed 5 bases, with 12 bases lying between them. The CDR3 loop is CASSQTGGGNEKLFF. The CDR3 bases are TGCGCCAGCAGCCAAACCGGGGGGGGGAATGAAAAACTGTTTTTT.

V gene TRBV2 combines with J gene TRBJ2-7; maybe TRBD1 (5 bases). V was shortened by 5 bases and J by 3 bases, with 14 bases between the two germline ends. CDR1 is SNHLY and CDR2 is FYNNEI in the germline V gene. This CDR3 contains 14 residues. The DNA for the CDR3 is TGTGCCAGCAGTTACCAGGGTGGTTACTACGAGCAGTACGTC. Amino acids: CASSYQGGYYEQYV.

The chain joins TRBV7-8 to TRBJ2-3; 7 bases are shared with TRBD2. The V segment lost 6 bases and the J segment 0 bases; nucleotides outside the gene matches: 3. Germline V gene lookup returns CDR1 SGHVS and CDR2 FQNEAQ. The CDR3 totals 14 residues. The CDR3 DNA sequence: TGTGCCAGCAGAAGCGGGGCTAGCACAGATACGCAGTATTTT. Amino acid sequence: CASRSGASTDTQYF.

This chain joins TRBV19 and TRBJ2-4; 7 bases agree with TRBD1. With V trimmed by 4 bases and J by 0 bases, 6 bases remained unmatched. Germline V gives CDR1 LNHDA, CDR2 SQIVND (reference sequence). The CDR3 has 16 residues. The chain's CDR3 is CASSTDRALAKNIQYF. The CDR3 region has the DNA TGTGCCAGTAGTACAGACAGGGCTCTAGCCAAAAACATTCAGTACTTC.